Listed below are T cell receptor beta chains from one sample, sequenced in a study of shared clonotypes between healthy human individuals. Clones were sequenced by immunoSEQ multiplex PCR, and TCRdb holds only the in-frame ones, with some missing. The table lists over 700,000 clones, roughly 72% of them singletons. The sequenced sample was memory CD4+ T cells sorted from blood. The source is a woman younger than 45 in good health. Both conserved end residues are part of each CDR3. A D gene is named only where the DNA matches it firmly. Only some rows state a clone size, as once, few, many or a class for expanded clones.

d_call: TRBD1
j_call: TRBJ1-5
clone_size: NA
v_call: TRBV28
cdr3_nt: TGTGCCAGCGGCCGGGGACAGATTTATAGCAATCAGCCCCAGCATTTT
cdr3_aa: CASGRGQIYSNQPQHF

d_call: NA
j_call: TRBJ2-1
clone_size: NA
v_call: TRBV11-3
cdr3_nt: TGTGCCAGCAGCTTAGGAGTAGTGGGGGGTGACTACAATGAGCAGTTCTTC
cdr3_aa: CASSLGVVGGDYNEQFF

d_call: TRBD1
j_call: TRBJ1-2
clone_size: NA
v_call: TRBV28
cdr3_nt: TGTGCCAGCAGACCGGAAGGACAGGGGGCGGATGGCTACACCTTC
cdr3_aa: CASRPEGQGADGYTF

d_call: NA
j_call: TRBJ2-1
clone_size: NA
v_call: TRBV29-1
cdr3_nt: TGCAGCGTTGAATCACAGGTATACAATGAGCAGTTCTTC
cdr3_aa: CSVESQVYNEQFF

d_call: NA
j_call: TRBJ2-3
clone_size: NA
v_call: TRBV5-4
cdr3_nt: TGTGCCAGCAGCACCGATGCTAGCACAGATACGCAGTATTTT
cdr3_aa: CASSTDASTDTQYF

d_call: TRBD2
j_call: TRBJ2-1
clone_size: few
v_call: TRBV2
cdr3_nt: TGTGCCAGCAGTGATAGCGGGAGTTCCTACAATGAGCAGTTCTTC
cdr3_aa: CASSDSGSSYNEQFF

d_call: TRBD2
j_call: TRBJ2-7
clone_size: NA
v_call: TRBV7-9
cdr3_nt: TGTGCCAGCAGCTTGGGACTAGCGGCGCTAATAGACGAGCAGTACTTC
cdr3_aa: CASSLGLAALIDEQYF

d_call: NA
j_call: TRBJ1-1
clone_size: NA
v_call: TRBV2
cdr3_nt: TGTGCCAGCAGTTATACTCCTCGGGGCATATCTGAAGCTTTCTTT
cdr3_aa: CASSYTPRGISEAFF

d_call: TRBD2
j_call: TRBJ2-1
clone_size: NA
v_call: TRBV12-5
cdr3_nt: TGTGCTAGTGGTTCCCCTGCGGGGGGAGGGCGTAGTAGCTACAATGAGCAGTTCTTC
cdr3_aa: CASGSPAGGGRSSYNEQFF

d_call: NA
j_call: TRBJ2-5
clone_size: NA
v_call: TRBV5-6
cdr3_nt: TGTGCCAGCAGCGAGACGGGACGGCGTCAAGAGACCCAGTACTTC
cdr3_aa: CASSETGRRQETQYF

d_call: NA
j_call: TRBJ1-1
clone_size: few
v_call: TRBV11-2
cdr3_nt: TGTGCCAGCAGCACTCAGAGGAACACTGAAGCTTTCTTT
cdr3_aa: CASSTQRNTEAFF